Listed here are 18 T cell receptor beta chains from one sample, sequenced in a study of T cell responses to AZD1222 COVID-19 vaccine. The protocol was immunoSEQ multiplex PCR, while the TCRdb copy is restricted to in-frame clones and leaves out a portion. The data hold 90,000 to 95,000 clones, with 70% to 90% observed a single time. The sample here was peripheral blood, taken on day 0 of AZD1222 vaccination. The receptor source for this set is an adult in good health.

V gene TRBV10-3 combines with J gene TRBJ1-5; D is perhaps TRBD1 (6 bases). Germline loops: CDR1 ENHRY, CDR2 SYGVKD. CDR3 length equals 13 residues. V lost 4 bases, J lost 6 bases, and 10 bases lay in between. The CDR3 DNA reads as TGTGCCATCAGTGCGGGACACGGTCAGCCCCAGCATTTT. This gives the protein CAISAGHGQPQHF.

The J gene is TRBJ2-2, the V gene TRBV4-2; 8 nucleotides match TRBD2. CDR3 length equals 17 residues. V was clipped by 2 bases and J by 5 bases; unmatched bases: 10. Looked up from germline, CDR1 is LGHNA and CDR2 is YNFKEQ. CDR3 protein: CASSQWARGAGTGELFF. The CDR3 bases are TGTGCCAGCAGCCAATGGGCGCGGGGGGCGGGAACCGGGGAGCTGTTTTTT.

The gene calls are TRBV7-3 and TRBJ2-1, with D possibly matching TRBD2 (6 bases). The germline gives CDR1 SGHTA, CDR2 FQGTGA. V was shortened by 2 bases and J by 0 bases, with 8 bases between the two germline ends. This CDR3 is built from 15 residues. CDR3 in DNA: TGTGCCAGCAGCTTAGGACTATTCTCCTACAATGAGCAGTTCTTC. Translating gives CASSLGLFSYNEQFF.

The CDR3 spells CASSPPNSYEQYF. The CDR3 DNA sequence: TGTGCCAGCAGCCCCCCGAACTCCTACGAGCAGTACTTC. The V gene is TRBV7-2, the J gene TRBJ2-7; D gene unclear. The V end lost 5 bases, the J end lost 0 bases, and 8 bases lay between the germline ends. This CDR3 is built from 13 residues. Looked up from germline, CDR1 is SGHTA and CDR2 is FQGNSA. Combining the CDR3 with reference TRBV7-2 and TRBJ2-7 gives the whole variable domain GAGVSQSPSNKVTEKGKDVELRCDPISGHTALYWYRQSLGQGLEFLIYFQGNSAPDKSGLPSDRFSAERTGGSVSTLTIQRTQQEDSAVYLCASSPPNSYEQYFGPGTRLTVT.

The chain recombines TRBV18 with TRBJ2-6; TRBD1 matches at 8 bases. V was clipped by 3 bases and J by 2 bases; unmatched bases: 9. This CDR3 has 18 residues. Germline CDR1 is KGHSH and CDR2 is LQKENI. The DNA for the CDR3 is TGTGCCAGCTCACCCAGGGTCCAGGGGGCGACTGGGGCCAACGTCCTGACTTTC. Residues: CASSPRVQGATGANVLTF.

CDR3 DNA sequence: TGTGCCAGCAGCCCATCGGGCGGGGCTAGGACCGGGGAGCTGTTTTTT. Its protein product is CASSPSGGARTGELFF. The chain employs TRBV7-3 and TRBJ2-2, with D possibly matching TRBD2 (6 bases). The CDR3 runs 16 residues. Trimming shortened V by 5 bases and J by 5 bases, and 18 bases separated the two germline ends. Germline V gene lookup returns CDR1 SGHTA and CDR2 FQGTGA.

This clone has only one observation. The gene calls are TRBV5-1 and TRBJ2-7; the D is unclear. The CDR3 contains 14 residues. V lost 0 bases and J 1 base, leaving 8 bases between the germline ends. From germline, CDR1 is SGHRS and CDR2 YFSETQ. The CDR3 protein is CASSLADGSYEQYF. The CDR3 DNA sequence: TGCGCCAGCAGCTTGGCAGACGGGTCCTACGAGCAGTACTTC.

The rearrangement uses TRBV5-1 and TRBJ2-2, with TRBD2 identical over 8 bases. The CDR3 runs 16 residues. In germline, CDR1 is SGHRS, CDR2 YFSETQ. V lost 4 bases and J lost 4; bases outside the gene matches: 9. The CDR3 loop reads CASSLDGRAITGELFF. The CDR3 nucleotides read TGCGCCAGCAGCCTGGACGGGAGGGCCATCACCGGGGAGCTGTTTTTT.

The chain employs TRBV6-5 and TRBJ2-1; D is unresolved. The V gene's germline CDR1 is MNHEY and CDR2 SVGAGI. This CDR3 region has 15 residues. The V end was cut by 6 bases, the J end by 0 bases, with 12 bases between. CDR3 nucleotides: TGTGCCAGCAGCCCACAGAGAGACTCCTACAATGAGCAGTTCTTC. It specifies CASSPQRDSYNEQFF.

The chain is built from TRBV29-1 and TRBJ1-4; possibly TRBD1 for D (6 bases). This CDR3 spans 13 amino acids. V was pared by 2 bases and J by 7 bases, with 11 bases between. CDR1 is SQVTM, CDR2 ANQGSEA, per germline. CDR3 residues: CSVELQGFEKLFF. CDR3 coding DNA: TGCAGCGTTGAATTACAGGGTTTTGAAAAACTGTTTTTT.

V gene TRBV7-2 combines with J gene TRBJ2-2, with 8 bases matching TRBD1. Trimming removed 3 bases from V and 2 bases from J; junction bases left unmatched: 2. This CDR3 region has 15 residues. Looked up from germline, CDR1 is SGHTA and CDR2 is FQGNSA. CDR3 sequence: CASSFDRGNTGELFF. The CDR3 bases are TGTGCCAGCAGCTTCGACAGGGGTAACACCGGGGAGCTGTTTTTT. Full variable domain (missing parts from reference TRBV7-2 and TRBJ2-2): GAGVSQSPSNKVTEKGKDVELRCDPISGHTALYWYRQSLGQGLEFLIYFQGNSAPDKSGLPSDRFSAERTGGSVSTLTIQRTQQEDSAVYLCASSFDRGNTGELFFGEGSRLTVL.

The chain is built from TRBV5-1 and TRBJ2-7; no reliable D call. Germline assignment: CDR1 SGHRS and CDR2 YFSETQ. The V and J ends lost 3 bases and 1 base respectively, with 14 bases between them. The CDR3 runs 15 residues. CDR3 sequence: CASSSTPDISYEQYF. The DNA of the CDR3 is TGCGCCAGCAGCTCTACTCCTGACATTTCCTACGAGCAGTACTTC.

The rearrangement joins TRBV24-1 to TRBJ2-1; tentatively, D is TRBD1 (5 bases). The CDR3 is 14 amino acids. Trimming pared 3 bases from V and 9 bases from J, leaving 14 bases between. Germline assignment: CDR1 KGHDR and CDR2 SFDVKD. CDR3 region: CATSDQGRPGEQFF. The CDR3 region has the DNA TGTGCCACCAGTGATCAGGGCAGGCCGGGTGAGCAGTTCTTC.

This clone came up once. CDR3 loop: CASSNTRSTEAFF. DNA of the CDR3: TGTGCCAGCAGCAACACCCGGAGCACTGAAGCTTTCTTT. The J gene is TRBJ1-1, the V gene TRBV12-3 or TRBV12-4; D is unresolved. The V end was cut by 6 bases, the J end by 4 bases, with 12 bases between. The CDR3 loop spans 13 amino acids.

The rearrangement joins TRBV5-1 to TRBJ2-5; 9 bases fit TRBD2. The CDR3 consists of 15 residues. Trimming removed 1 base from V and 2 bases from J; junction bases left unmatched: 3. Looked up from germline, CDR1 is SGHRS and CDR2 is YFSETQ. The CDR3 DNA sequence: TGCGCCAGCAGCTTGTCCGCGGGGGGGCAAGAGACCCAGTACTTC. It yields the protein CASSLSAGGQETQYF.

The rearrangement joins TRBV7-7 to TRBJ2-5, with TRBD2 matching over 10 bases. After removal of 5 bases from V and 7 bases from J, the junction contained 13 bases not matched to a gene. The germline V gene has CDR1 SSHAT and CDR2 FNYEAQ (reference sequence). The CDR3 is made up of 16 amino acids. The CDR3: CASSPQAGGPTATQYF. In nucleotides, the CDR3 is TGTGCCAGCAGCCCCCAAGCGGGGGGGCCGACGGCGACCCAGTACTTC.

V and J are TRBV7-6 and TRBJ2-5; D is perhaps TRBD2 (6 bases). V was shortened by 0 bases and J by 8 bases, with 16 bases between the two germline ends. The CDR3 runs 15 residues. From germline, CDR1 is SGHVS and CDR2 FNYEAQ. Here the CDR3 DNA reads TGTGCCAGCAGCTTAGCGGGACTGATTCCTAATACCCAGTACTTC. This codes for CASSLAGLIPNTQYF. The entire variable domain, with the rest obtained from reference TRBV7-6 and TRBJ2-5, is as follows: GAGVSQSPRYKVTKRGQDVALRCDPISGHVSLYWYRQALGQGPEFLTYFNYEAQQDKSGLPNDRFSAERPEGSISTLTIQRTEQRDSAMYRCASSLAGLIPNTQYFGPGTRLLVL.

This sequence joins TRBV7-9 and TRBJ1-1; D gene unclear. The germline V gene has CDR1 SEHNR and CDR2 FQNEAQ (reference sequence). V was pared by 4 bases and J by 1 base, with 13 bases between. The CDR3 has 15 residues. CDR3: CASSSGRLENTEAFF. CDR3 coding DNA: TGTGCCAGCAGCTCCGGACGGCTAGAGAACACTGAAGCTTTCTTT.